Shown below are 14 T cell receptor beta chains from a single sample sequenced in a study of CD8 T cells in ankylosing spondylitis. Study-wide results and caveats: Made up of 7 to 9 highly homologous variants, a TCR beta motif appeared characteristic of ankylosing spondylitis blood.

TCRdb itself ran the 5' RACE reads through MiXCR, one entry per CDR3 protein. The sample consists of over 200,000 distinct CDR3 sequences, around 20% of them appearing once. No antigen has been assigned to these receptors. Sequencing was done on a sample of blood, either unsorted or a sorted T cell fraction (not recorded which). All receptors derive from a male donor with ankylosing spondylitis.

The CDR3 protein is CASSQWGTDTQYF. The CDR3 DNA follows: TGTGCCAGCAGCCAATGGGGGACAGATACGCAGTATTTT. This chain connects TRBV3-1 to TRBJ2-3, with D perhaps given as TRBD1 or TRBD2 (5 bases each). The CDR3 is 13 residues long. In germline, CDR1 is LGHDT, CDR2 YNNKEL (reference sequence). Deletions cut 2 bases from V and 3 bases from J, with 6 bases between.

This clonotype was seen more than once but under ten times. V is TRBV4-2 and J is TRBJ1-6; D might be TRBD1 (5 bases). The CDR3 is 14 residues long. Looked up from germline, CDR1 is LGHNA and CDR2 is YNFKEQ. With 1 base removed from V and 5 bases from J, the gap between germline ends came to 6 bases. The CDR3 is CASSQGGDNSPLHF. As DNA, the CDR3 is TGTGCCAGCAGCCAAGGGGGCGATAATTCACCCCTCCACTTT.

The table lists this clonotype with a few counts. The gene calls are TRBV12-3 or TRBV12-4 and TRBJ2-2; TRBD2 might be the D (5 bases). The CDR3 has 11 residues. V lost 8 bases and J lost 4, with 5 bases in between. DNA for the CDR3: TGTGCCAGCGGAGGCACCGGGGAGCTGTTTTTT. Amino acid sequence: CASGGTGELFF.

J is TRBJ2-6 and V is TRBV11-2; 9 bases align to TRBD1. Germline V lookup: CDR1 SGHAT, CDR2 FQNNGV. The CDR3 has 19 residues. V lost 4 bases, J lost 1 base, and 11 bases stayed unmatched. The chain's CDR3 is CASSSGTGSPGSGANVLTF. Here the CDR3 DNA reads TGTGCCAGCAGCTCCGGGACAGGGAGCCCCGGGTCTGGGGCCAACGTCCTGACTTTC. Combining the CDR3 with reference TRBV11-2 and TRBJ2-6 gives the whole variable domain EAGVAQSPRYKIIEKRQSVAFWCNPISGHATLYWYQQILGQGPKLLIQFQNNGVVDDSQLPKDRFSAERLKGVDSTLKIQPAKLEDSAVYLCASSSGTGSPGSGANVLTFGAGSRLTVL.

This sequence joins TRBV2 and TRBJ2-7, with 9 bases matching TRBD1. CDR3 size: 14 residues. The trim removed 7 bases at V and 4 bases at J, leaving 8 bases unmatched. Germline loops: CDR1 SNHLY, CDR2 FYNNEI. The CDR3 coding sequence is TGTGCCAGCAACCCCGGGACAGGGTTTTACGAGCAGTACTTC. This translates into CASNPGTGFYEQYF. The full variable domain, with the rest looked up from reference TRBV2 and TRBJ2-7, is EPEVTQTPSHQVTQMGQEVILRCVPISNHLYFYWYRQILGQKVEFLVSFYNNEISEKSEIFDDQFSVERPDGSNFTLKIRSTKLEDSAMYFCASNPGTGFYEQYFGPGTRLTVT.

This clonotype came up a few times. The gene calls are TRBV9 and TRBJ1-2, with a tentative D call TRBD1 (5 bases). Germline-derived CDR1 and CDR2 are SGDLS and YYNGEE. The CDR3 contains 12 residues. V was shortened by 3 bases and J by 13 bases, with 16 bases between the two germline ends. DNA for the CDR3: TGTGCCAGCAGCGAGGGAGGGACCGATGCCACCTTC. It is translated as CASSEGGTDATF.

A few counts support this clonotype. The chain uses TRBV13 and TRBJ2-1; D remains ambiguous. The V and J ends lost 1 base and 9 bases respectively, with 7 bases between them. This CDR3 is 12 amino acids long. Looked up from germline, CDR1 is PRHDT and CDR2 is FYEKMQ (reference sequence). The chain's CDR3 is CASSLEATEQFF. CDR3 nucleotides: TGTGCCAGCAGCTTAGAGGCGACTGAGCAGTTCTTC.

This clonotype was observed a handful of times. The chain couples TRBV19 to TRBJ2-1; maybe TRBD2 (5 bases). The CDR3 loop spans 14 amino acids. In germline, CDR1 is LNHDA, CDR2 SQIVND (reference sequence). Trimming took 8 bases from V and 0 from J, leaving 11 bases between them. CDR3 nucleotide sequence: TGTGCCAGTCGAGCGGACTTCTCCTACAATGAGCAGTTCTTC. Translating gives CASRADFSYNEQFF. The full variable domain, rest sourced from reference TRBV19 and TRBJ2-1, is DGGITQSPKYLFRKEGQNVTLSCEQNLNHDAMYWYRQDPGQGLRLIYYSQIVNDFQKGDIAEGYSVSREKKESFPLTVTSAQKNPTAFYLCASRADFSYNEQFFGPGTRLTVL.

This clonotype was counted at least ten times. V gene TRBV7-9 combines with J gene TRBJ2-7; D not resolved. The CDR3 is 11 residues long. Germline-derived CDR1 and CDR2 are SEHNR and FQNEAQ (reference sequence). Trimming shortened V by 5 bases and J by 2 bases, and 4 bases separated the two germline ends. Here the CDR3 reads CASSDTYEQYF. The CDR3 DNA reads as TGTGCCAGCAGCGATACCTACGAGCAGTACTTC.

CDR3 DNA sequence: TGTGCCAGCATACCCGGTGCTAGCGGAGTTCAAGAGACCCAGTACTTC. It specifies CASIPGASGVQETQYF. The rearrangement uses TRBV6-2 or TRBV6-3 and TRBJ2-5; 7 nucleotides agree with TRBD2. The CDR3 is 16 amino acids. Germline V gene sequence: CDR1 MNHEY, CDR2 SVGEGT. With V trimmed by 7 bases and J by 2 bases, 13 bases remained unmatched.

The genes are TRBV20-1 and TRBJ2-7, with D unclear. Germline values: CDR1 DFQATT, CDR2 SNEGSKA (reference sequence). The CDR3 is made up of 12 amino acids. V was cut by 6 bases and J by 0 bases, with 9 bases left in between. CDR3 loop: CSASEASYEQYF. In DNA, the CDR3 is TGCAGTGCCAGTGAGGCCTCCTACGAGCAGTACTTC.

Ten or more counts support this clonotype. The rearrangement joins TRBV28 to TRBJ2-1; TRBD1 aligns across 7 bases. Germline CDR1 is MDHEN and CDR2 is SYDVKM. With V trimmed by 5 bases and J by 9 bases, 4 bases remained unmatched. This CDR3 has 12 residues. The CDR3 DNA reads TGTGCCAGCAGTCGACAGGGTAGTGAGCAGTTCTTC. This sequence encodes CASSRQGSEQFF.

Only a few counts were recorded for this clonotype. The chain recombines TRBV29-1 with TRBJ1-4; D is ambiguous. There are 12 residues in the CDR3. Germline loops: CDR1 SQVTM, CDR2 ANQGSEA. V was clipped by 4 bases and J by 7 bases, with 10 bases between them. The CDR3: CSVADDGEKLFF. CDR3 bases: TGCAGCGTTGCTGACGACGGTGAAAAACTGTTTTTT.

DNA of the CDR3: TGTGCCTGGAGCCTGGGCAGCCGTTCTAATTCACCCCTCCACTTT. This codes for CAWSLGSRSNSPLHF. This sequence joins TRBV30 and TRBJ1-6; D remains ambiguous. The ends were cut back, 3 bases at V and 6 bases at J, with 15 bases in the middle. The germline gives CDR1 GTSNPN, CDR2 SVGIG (reference sequence). The CDR3 is made up of 15 amino acids. Full variable domain (outside the CDR3, taken from reference TRBV30 and TRBJ1-6): SQTIHQWPATLVQPVGSPLSLECTVEGTSNPNLYWYRQAAGRGLQLLFYSVGIGQISSEVPQNLSASRPQDRQFILSSKKLLLSDSGFYLCAWSLGSRSNSPLHFGNGTRLTVT.